The rows below give T cell receptor beta chains drawn from one sample of a study of T-cell reconstitution after alpha-beta-depleted transplantation in children. MiXCR, run by TCRdb on the PCR reads, gives a single entry per CDR3 protein. The table includes about 900,000 distinct CDR3 sequences, about 29% detected once. This specimen was PBMCs, mostly from graft donor cells, taken 360 days after TCRalphabeta/CD19-depleted stem cell transplant. Receptor source: a boy under three years old who had a stem cell transplant for SCID, so the T cells may come from the graft donor. Each CDR3 is given with its conserved first and last residue. Each record gives: J gene, V gene, D gene, clone size, CDR3 DNA, CDR3 protein. D genes are given only for firm matches. Part of the rows lack a size; the others show once, few, many or a class for expanded clones.

TRBJ2-2 | TRBV6-1 | TRBD1 | NA | TGTGCCAGCCGACGGGACAGGGTAACCGGGGAGCTGTTTTTT | CASRRDRVTGELFF
TRBJ2-3 | TRBV28 | NA | NA | TGTGCCAGCAGTTTCCTGGACGGAGACCCCACAGATACGCAGTATTTT | CASSFLDGDPTDTQYF
TRBJ1-2 | TRBV5-1 | NA | NA | TGCGCCAGCAGACCGTACAGGGAGCCCCTCAGAGGCTACACCTTC | CASRPYREPLRGYTF
TRBJ2-5 | TRBV7-8 | TRBD1 | NA | TGTGCCAGCAGCTTTGGACAGGGTACAATGGAGACCCAGTACTTC | CASSFGQGTMETQYF
TRBJ2-1 | TRBV6-1 | TRBD2 | NA | TGTGCCAGCAGGGGAGGGGCGAGCTCCTACAATGAGCAGTTCTTC | CASRGGASSYNEQFF
TRBJ2-3 | TRBV7-3 | NA | few | TGTGCCAGCAGCTTAGAATATCCCACAGATACGCAGTATTTT | CASSLEYPTDTQYF
TRBJ2-1 | TRBV5-1 | TRBD2 | few | TGCGCCAGCAGCTTGGCCCCCACTAGCGGGGGGTTTAATGAGCAGTTCTTC | CASSLAPTSGGFNEQFF
TRBJ2-1 | TRBV25-1 | NA | NA | TGTGCCAGCAGAGTAAAGAACGAGCAGTTCTTC | CASRVKNEQFF
TRBJ2-3 | TRBV4-2 | NA | few | TGTGCCAGCAGCCAAATCCTCAGGGGTTTCACAGATACGCAGTATTTT | CASSQILRGFTDTQYF
TRBJ2-4 | TRBV13 | NA | NA | TGTGCCAGCAGCTTAGGCCTACCAGGGTTCCTAGCCAAAAACATTCAGTACTTC | CASSLGLPGFLAKNIQYF
TRBJ2-7 | TRBV7-2 | NA | few | TGTGCCAGCAGCCCTAGACTAGGGGTGGGGTACGAGCAGTACTTC | CASSPRLGVGYEQYF
TRBJ2-1 | TRBV9 | NA | few | TGTGCCAGCAGCGTCCAGTCAGGTAACGCGGGGAAGTTCAATGAGCAGTTCTTC | CASSVQSGNAGKFNEQFF
TRBJ2-1 | TRBV29-1 | NA | few | TGCAGCGTTGCCCTCTACAATGAGCAGTTCTTC | CSVALYNEQFF
TRBJ2-1 | TRBV7-3 | NA | few | TGTGCCAGCAGCTTAACGAACAGTCTCTCCTACAATGAGCAGTTCTTC | CASSLTNSLSYNEQFF
TRBJ2-5 | TRBV7-9 | NA | NA | TGTGCCAGCAGCCCGTACACTAGCTCTGGTGAGACCCAGTACTTC | CASSPYTSSGETQYF
TRBJ2-2 | TRBV15 | NA | NA | TGTGCCACCAGCAGTCATAACACCGGGGAGCTGTTTTTT | CATSSHNTGELFF
TRBJ2-1 | TRBV28 | NA | few | TGTGCCAGCAGTTTGGCGGAGACCTACAATGAGCAGTTCTTC | CASSLAETYNEQFF
TRBJ2-5 | TRBV6-2/TRBV6-3 | NA | few | TGTGCCAGCACCGACGGTTGGGGAAGGGAGACCCAGTACTTC | CASTDGWGRETQYF
TRBJ2-3 | TRBV7-6 | NA | few | TGTGCCAGCAGCTCCGGGGAAAGGACTTCGCAGTATTTT | CASSSGERTSQYF
TRBJ2-1 | TRBV7-9 | NA | few | TGTGCCAGCAGCTTAGTGATCCATGAGCAGTTCTTC | CASSLVIHEQFF